Listed here is a single T cell receptor beta chain. Its target is unknown. A second PCR of 7 to 11 cycles used a sample-barcoded 5' primer and a J-beta primer mix. Each CDR3 protein gets one entry after TCRdb re-called the 5' RACE reads with MiXCR. The sample has 350,000 to 450,000 distinct CDR3 sequences, more than 45% seen once. The draw of peripheral blood yielded ten milliliters from each donor. Trimming at V came to 8 bases and at J to 2 bases, leaving 15 bases not matched to a gene. Germline values: CDR1 SQVTM, CDR2 ANQGSEA. CDR3 size: 16 residues. This sample is drawn from a study of blood T cells in healthy people across ages. Study-wide points: It was found that TCR beta diversity correlated strongly with the percentage of naive T cells.

The J gene is TRBJ1-5, the V gene TRBV29-1, with 7 nucleotides matching TRBD1. The origin of this receptor is a man aged 55-75 years in good health. The sequencing sample was made of blood. The CDR3 protein is CSTRDRQGRGNQPQHF. The CDR3 nucleotides read TGCAGCACAAGGGACCGACAGGGTCGAGGCAATCAGCCCCAGCATTTT. The whole variable domain, remainder taken from reference TRBV29-1 and TRBJ1-5, is SAVISQKPSRDICQRGTSLTIQCQVDSQVTMMFWYRQQPGQSLTLIATANQGSEATYESGFVIDKFPISRPNLTFSTLTVSNMSPEDSSIYLCSTRDRQGRGNQPQHFGDGTRLSIL.